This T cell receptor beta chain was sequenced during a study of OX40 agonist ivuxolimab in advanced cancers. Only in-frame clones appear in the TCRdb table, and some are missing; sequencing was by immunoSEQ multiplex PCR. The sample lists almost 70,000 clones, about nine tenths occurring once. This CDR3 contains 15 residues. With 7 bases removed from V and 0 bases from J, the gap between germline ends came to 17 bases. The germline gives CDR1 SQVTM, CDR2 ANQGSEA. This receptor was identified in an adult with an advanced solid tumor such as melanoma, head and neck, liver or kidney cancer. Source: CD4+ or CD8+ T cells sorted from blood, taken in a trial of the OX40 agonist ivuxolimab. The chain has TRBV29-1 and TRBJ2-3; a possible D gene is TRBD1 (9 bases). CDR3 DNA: TGCAGCGCCGGGAGGGACAGGGAAAGCACAGATACGCAGTATTTT. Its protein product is CSAGRDRESTDTQYF.